These 9 T cell receptor beta chains were sequenced from one sample in a study of cytomegalovirus exposure and HLA in healthy donors. The PCR ran on 60 Vbeta and 13 Jbeta primers. The method was immunoSEQ multiplex PCR; TCRdb's version includes in-frame clones alone and lacks a portion of them. This specimen shows approximately 58,000 clones; the ten leading clones hold over 10%. The sample taken for sequencing was PBMCs. The receptor set was obtained from a man aged 18 to 30 in good health and CMV-seropositive.

V gene TRBV4-2 combines with J gene TRBJ2-2; 8 bases align to TRBD2. This CDR3 has 17 residues. The V gene's germline CDR1 is LGHNA and CDR2 YNFKEQ. After removal of 4 bases from V and 1 base from J, the junction contained 8 bases not matched to a gene. CDR3: CASSRMAGTRNTGELFF. The CDR3 region has the DNA TGTGCCAGCAGCCGGATGGCAGGGACTAGGAACACCGGGGAGCTGTTTTTT.

This chain joins TRBV6-1 and TRBJ2-5; D possibly corresponds to TRBD2 (5 bases). The DNA end is more similar to TRBJ2-7, so the J call may be wrong. CDR3 size: 15 residues. Germline V gene sequence: CDR1 MNHNS, CDR2 SASEGT. CDR3 sequence: CASSARPGYSYEQYF. The CDR3, as DNA: TGTGCCAGCAGTGCCCGACCGGGGTACTCCTACGAGCAGTACTTC.

V and J are TRBV29-1 and TRBJ1-2, with 10 bases that match TRBD1. The V and J ends lost 5 bases and 5 bases, in that order; junction bases with no gene match: 5. The CDR3 sequence is 13 residues long. Germline CDR1 reads SQVTM; CDR2 reads ANQGSEA. The DNA for the CDR3 is TGCAGCGTTCGGACAGGGGGAGAATATGGCTACACCTTC. The encoded protein is CSVRTGGEYGYTF.

The chain has TRBV30 and TRBJ2-7; 9 bases map to TRBD1. The V segment lost 5 bases and the J segment 3 bases; nucleotides outside the gene matches: 5. The CDR3 is made up of 13 amino acids. The germline gives CDR1 GTSNPN, CDR2 SVGIG (reference sequence). The CDR3 DNA reads as TGTGCCTGGTCTACAGGGGGCGGCTACGAGCAGTACTTC. Its translation: CAWSTGGGYEQYF. The whole variable domain, remainder taken from reference TRBV30 and TRBJ2-7, is SQTIHQWPATLVQPVGSPLSLECTVEGTSNPNLYWYRQAAGRGLQLLFYSVGIGQISSEVPQNLSASRPQDRQFILSSKKLLLSDSGFYLCAWSTGGGYEQYFGPGTRLTVT.

The chain recombines TRBV7-8 with TRBJ2-7; the match to TRBD1 covers 12 bases. The CDR3 contains 15 residues. Germline V gene data show CDR1 as SGHVS and CDR2 as FQNEAQ. Germline trimming cut 5 bases from V and 10 bases from J; bases unmatched to any gene: 12. CDR3 bases: TGTGCCAGCAGCAAAAGCGGGACAGGGGGCACTCATCAGTACTTC. Amino acids: CASSKSGTGGTHQYF.

The chain carries TRBV10-1 and TRBJ2-3; D possibly corresponds to TRBD1 (5 bases). V was trimmed by 4 bases and J by 3 bases, leaving 8 bases between them. The length of the CDR3 is 13 residues. Germline lookup yields CDR1 WNHNN and CDR2 SYGVQD (reference sequence). CDR3 sequence: CASSARVTDTQYF. The CDR3 DNA follows: TGCGCCAGCAGTGCCAGGGTGACAGATACGCAGTATTTT.

The chain joins TRBV6-1 to TRBJ2-1; TRBD2 agrees at 9 bases. V dropped 3 bases and J dropped 4; count of bases not matched to a gene: 4. Per germline, CDR1 MNHNS and CDR2 SASEGT. The CDR3 contains 15 residues. The CDR3, as DNA: TGTGCCAGCAGTGAGACTAGCGGAGCGTACAATGAGCAGTTCTTC. Residues: CASSETSGAYNEQFF.

The chain's CDR3 is CSARLAGVPDTQYF. CDR3 in DNA: TGCAGCGCCAGACTAGCGGGAGTGCCAGATACGCAGTATTTT. The gene calls are TRBV29-1 and TRBJ2-3; 12 bases line up with TRBD2. The CDR3 loop spans 14 amino acids. CDR1 and CDR2 from the germline V gene are SQVTM and ANQGSEA. After removal of 7 bases from V and 4 bases from J, the junction contained 6 bases not matched to a gene.

The chain couples TRBV13 to TRBJ2-1; D is perhaps TRBD1 (6 bases). V was clipped by 0 bases and J by 4 bases, with 10 bases between them. CDR1 PRHDT and CDR2 FYEKMQ come from the germline V gene (reference sequence). The CDR3 spans 15 residues. The chain's CDR3 is CASSLGDSVYNEQFF. The CDR3 region has the DNA TGTGCCAGCAGCTTAGGGGACAGCGTATACAATGAGCAGTTCTTC.